Listed below are T cell receptor beta chains from one sample, sequenced in a study of cytomegalovirus exposure and HLA in healthy donors. The assay was immunoSEQ multiplex PCR, and TCRdb's table has in-frame clones only and misses some. This table holds about 160,000 clones, approximately 85% found once. The sample was PBMCs. These receptors were taken from a girl aged 2 to 9 in good health and CMV-seropositive. The CDR3 runs from the conserved cysteine through the conserved F or W. Each record gives: J gene, V gene, CDR3 protein.

j_gene: TRBJ1-1
v_gene: TRBV6-6
CDR3aa: CASSYPRGGNTEAFF

j_gene: TRBJ2-7
v_gene: TRBV28
CDR3aa: CASSPLYEQYF

j_gene: TRBJ2-3
v_gene: TRBV5-1
CDR3aa: CASSPDRASTDTQYF

j_gene: TRBJ2-7
v_gene: TRBV28
CDR3aa: CASSFSGSLYEQYF

j_gene: TRBJ2-5
v_gene: TRBV28
CDR3aa: CAARGSGSGQETQYF

j_gene: TRBJ2-3
v_gene: TRBV7-2
CDR3aa: CASSPGTDSFTDTQYF

j_gene: TRBJ2-7
v_gene: TRBV28
CDR3aa: CASSFQGQAYEQYF

j_gene: TRBJ1-2
v_gene: TRBV28
CDR3aa: CASSTPGHVFNYGYTF

j_gene: TRBJ2-3
v_gene: TRBV6-5
CDR3aa: CASSYSTAGGTDTQYF

j_gene: TRBJ2-4
v_gene: TRBV14
CDR3aa: CASSRGPRLQYF

j_gene: TRBJ2-7
v_gene: TRBV11-3
CDR3aa: CASSLGMGQTPLGEQYF

j_gene: TRBJ2-5
v_gene: TRBV5-1
CDR3aa: CASSLTSGRPTETQYF

j_gene: TRBJ2-2
v_gene: TRBV6-1
CDR3aa: CASSERQITGELFF

j_gene: TRBJ2-1
v_gene: TRBV6-4
CDR3aa: CASSDSSEGGNEQFF

j_gene: TRBJ2-6
v_gene: TRBV13
CDR3aa: CASTGSSGANVLTF

j_gene: TRBJ2-7
v_gene: TRBV4-2
CDR3aa: CASSQDHKTSATYEQYF

j_gene: TRBJ1-2
v_gene: TRBV14
CDR3aa: CASSPWDRSSANYGYTF

j_gene: TRBJ2-7
v_gene: TRBV29-1
CDR3aa: CSVGEGGAGSYEQYF

j_gene: TRBJ1-1
v_gene: TRBV5-4
CDR3aa: CASSLEGDGTEAFF

j_gene: TRBJ2-7
v_gene: TRBV13
CDR3aa: CASSKHYEQYF

j_gene: TRBJ1-5
v_gene: TRBV30
CDR3aa: CAWSVGDRAFGPQHF

j_gene: TRBJ2-1
v_gene: TRBV5-6
CDR3aa: CASSSGTLLHNEQFF

j_gene: TRBJ1-4
v_gene: TRBV28
CDR3aa: CASNLGGSEKLFF

j_gene: TRBJ2-3
v_gene: TRBV25-1
CDR3aa: CARGPCTDTQYF

j_gene: TRBJ1-2
v_gene: TRBV5-1
CDR3aa: CASRYRRYSVDYGYTF

j_gene: TRBJ2-2
v_gene: TRBV30
CDR3aa: CAWMGVTGELFF

j_gene: TRBJ2-5
v_gene: TRBV5-4
CDR3aa: CASSFGLAVQETQYF

j_gene: TRBJ1-3
v_gene: TRBV12-2
CDR3aa: CASRLGGGRRAGGNTIYF

j_gene: TRBJ1-1
v_gene: TRBV2
CDR3aa: CASSAGADTEAFF

j_gene: TRBJ2-4
v_gene: TRBV9
CDR3aa: CASSVEGARWDIQYF

j_gene: TRBJ2-1
v_gene: TRBV7-9
CDR3aa: CASSHPGLGGSMEQFF

j_gene: TRBJ2-7
v_gene: TRBV5-1
CDR3aa: CASSFRPGQGGEQYF

j_gene: TRBJ1-2
v_gene: TRBV6-6
CDR3aa: CASSYSGGRSYGYTF

j_gene: TRBJ1-1
v_gene: TRBV4-1
CDR3aa: CASSQGQPLNTEAFF